The present TCR beta chain was sequenced within a study of shared clonotypes between healthy human individuals. Data came from immunoSEQ multiplex PCR; TCRdb stores just in-frame clones and leaves some out. The table shows about 2.4 million clones, with over 85% occurring only once. The CDR3 loop spans 13 amino acids. Germline V gene sequence: CDR1 SGHRS, CDR2 YFSETQ. J gave up 7 bases and V 2 bases, and 4 bases lay outside the gene matches. The sample comprised naive CD4+ T cells sorted from blood. Subset indicated: CD45RA+ positively selected. This clonotype was obtained from a man younger than 30 in good health. The genes are TRBV5-1 and TRBJ2-3; TRBD1 aligns across 7 bases. The CDR3 protein is CASSLPGQYTQYF. CDR3 DNA sequence: TGCGCCAGCAGCTTACCGGGACAGTATACGCAGTATTTT.